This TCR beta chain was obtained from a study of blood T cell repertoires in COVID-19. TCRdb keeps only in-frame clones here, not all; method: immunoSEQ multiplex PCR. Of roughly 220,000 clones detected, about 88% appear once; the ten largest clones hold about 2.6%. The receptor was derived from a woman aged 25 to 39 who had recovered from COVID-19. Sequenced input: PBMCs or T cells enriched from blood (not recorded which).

CDR3 nucleotide sequence: TGTGCCAGCAACATCCGACAGGGGTATGATGAAAAACTGTTTTTT. It is translated as CASNIRQGYDEKLFF. The chain links TRBV5-6 to TRBJ1-4; 8 positions agree with TRBD1. The junction had 10 bases not matched to a gene; V was cut back by 6 bases and J by 6 bases. Germline-derived CDR1 and CDR2 are SGHDT and YYEEEE. This CDR3 is built from 15 residues. The full variable domain, with the rest looked up from reference TRBV5-6 and TRBJ1-4, is DAGVTQSPTHLIKTRGQQVTLRCSPKSGHDTVSWYQQALGQGPQFIFQYYEEEERQRGNFPDRFSGHQFPNYSSELNVNALLLGDSALYLCASNIRQGYDEKLFFGSGTQLSVL.